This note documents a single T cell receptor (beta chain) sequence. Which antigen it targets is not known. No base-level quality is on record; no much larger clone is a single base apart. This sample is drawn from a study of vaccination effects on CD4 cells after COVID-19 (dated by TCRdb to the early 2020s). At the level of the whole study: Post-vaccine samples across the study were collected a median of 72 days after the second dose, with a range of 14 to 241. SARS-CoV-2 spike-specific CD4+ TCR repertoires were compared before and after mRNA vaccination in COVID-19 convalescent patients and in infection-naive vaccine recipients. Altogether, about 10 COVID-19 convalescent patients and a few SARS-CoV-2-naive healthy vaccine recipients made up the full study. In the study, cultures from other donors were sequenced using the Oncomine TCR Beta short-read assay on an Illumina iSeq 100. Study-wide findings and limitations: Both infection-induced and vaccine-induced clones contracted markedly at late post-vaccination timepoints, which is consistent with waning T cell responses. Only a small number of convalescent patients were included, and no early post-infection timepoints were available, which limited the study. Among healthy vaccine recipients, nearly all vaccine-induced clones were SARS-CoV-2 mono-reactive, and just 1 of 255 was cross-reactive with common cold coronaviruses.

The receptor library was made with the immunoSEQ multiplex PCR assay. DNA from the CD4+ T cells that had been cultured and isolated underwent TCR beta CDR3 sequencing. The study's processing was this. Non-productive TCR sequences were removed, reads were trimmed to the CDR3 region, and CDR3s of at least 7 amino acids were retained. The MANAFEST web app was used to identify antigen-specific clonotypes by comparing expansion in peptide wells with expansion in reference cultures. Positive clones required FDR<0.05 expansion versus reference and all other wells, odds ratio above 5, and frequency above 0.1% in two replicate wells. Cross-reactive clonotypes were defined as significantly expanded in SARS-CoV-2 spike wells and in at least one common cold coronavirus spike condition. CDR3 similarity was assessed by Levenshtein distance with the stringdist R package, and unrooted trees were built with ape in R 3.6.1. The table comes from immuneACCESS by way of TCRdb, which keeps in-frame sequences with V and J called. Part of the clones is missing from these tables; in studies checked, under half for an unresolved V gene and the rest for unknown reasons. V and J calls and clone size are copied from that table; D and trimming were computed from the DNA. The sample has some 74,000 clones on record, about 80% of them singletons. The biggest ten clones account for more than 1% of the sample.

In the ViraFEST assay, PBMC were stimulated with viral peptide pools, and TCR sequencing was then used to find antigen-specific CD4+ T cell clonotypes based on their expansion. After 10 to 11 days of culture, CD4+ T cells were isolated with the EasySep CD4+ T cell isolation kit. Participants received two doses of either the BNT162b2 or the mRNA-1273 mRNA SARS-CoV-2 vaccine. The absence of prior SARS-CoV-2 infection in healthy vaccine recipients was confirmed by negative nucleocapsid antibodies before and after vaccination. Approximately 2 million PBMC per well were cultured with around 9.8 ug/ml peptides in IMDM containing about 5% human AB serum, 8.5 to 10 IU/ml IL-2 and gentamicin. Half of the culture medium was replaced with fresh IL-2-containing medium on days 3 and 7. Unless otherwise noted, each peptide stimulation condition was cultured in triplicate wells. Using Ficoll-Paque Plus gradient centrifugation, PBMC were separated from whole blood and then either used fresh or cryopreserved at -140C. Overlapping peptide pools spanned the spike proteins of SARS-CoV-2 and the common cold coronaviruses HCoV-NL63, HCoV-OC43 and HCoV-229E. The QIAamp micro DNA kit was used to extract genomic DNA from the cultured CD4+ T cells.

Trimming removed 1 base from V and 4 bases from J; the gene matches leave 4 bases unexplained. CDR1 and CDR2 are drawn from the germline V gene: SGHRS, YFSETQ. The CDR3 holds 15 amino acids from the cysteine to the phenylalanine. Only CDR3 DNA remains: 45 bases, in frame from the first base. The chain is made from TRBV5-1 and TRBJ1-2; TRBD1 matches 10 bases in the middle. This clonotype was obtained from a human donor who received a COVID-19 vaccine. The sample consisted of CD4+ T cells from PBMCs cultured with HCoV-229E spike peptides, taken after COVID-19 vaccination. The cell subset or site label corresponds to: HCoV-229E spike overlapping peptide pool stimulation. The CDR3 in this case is CASSLWTGGPYGYTF. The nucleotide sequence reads TGCGCCAGCAGCTTGTGGACAGGGGGTCCCTATGGCTACACCTTC.